This T cell receptor (beta chain) was sequenced for a study of technical replicates of blood from a handful of donors. Only one count was recorded for this clone. V was cut by 3 bases and J by 6 bases, with 14 bases left in between. CDR3 length: 14 amino acids. Germline V gene lookup returns CDR1 LNHDA and CDR2 SQIVND (reference sequence). Assay: immunoSEQ multiplex PCR; the TCRdb copy retains only in-frame clones and omits some. The sample lists around 70,000 clones, almost 98% occurring once. The clonotype originates from a human donor in good health. The rearrangement uses TRBV19 and TRBJ1-1; TRBD1 might be the D (6 bases). Sequenced material: T cells isolated from PBMCs. The DNA for the CDR3 is TGTGCCAGTAGTATCGTGGCAGGGGTCTCTGAAGCTTTCTTT. As protein: CASSIVAGVSEAFF.